A selection of T cell receptor beta chains follows, all from one sample in a study of monozygotic twins with inflammatory bowel disease. Following a re-call of the 5' RACE reads, TCRdb has one entry per CDR3 protein and lacks DNA. This sample contains more than 110,000 distinct CDR3 sequences. Sample: blood. Receptors originate from a human donor with ulcerative colitis or Crohn's disease, or a healthy co-twin of an affected twin (not recorded which). Both conserved end residues are part of each CDR3. Rows may omit the clone size; those that give it use once, few, many or a size class.

v_call	clone_size	j_call	cdr3_aa
TRBV6-2/TRBV6-3	-	TRBJ2-3	CASSPGASGTTDTQYF
TRBV5-1	-	TRBJ2-7	CASREGQLARSYEQYF
TRBV5-6	-	TRBJ2-1	CASSARDRGYNEQFF
TRBV5-1	-	TRBJ2-4	CASSFARDFANIQYF
TRBV7-2	-	TRBJ2-2	CASSLLGAGELFF
TRBV7-2	-	TRBJ2-7	CASNRGLSEQYF
TRBV6-4	-	TRBJ2-1	CASRRDRGTNEQFF
TRBV5-1	-	TRBJ1-1	CASSSLQGNTEAFF
TRBV20-1	-	TRBJ1-2	CSARLPSDRVYGYTF
TRBV12-3/TRBV12-4	-	TRBJ1-5	CASSPSDGSNQPQHF
TRBV4-3	-	TRBJ2-2	CASSQARGGSMAGELFF
TRBV20-1	-	TRBJ1-4	CSAAGTGENEKLFF
TRBV20-1	-	TRBJ2-2	CSARDWEGGRAMNTGELFF
TRBV28	-	TRBJ2-7	CASLSWWTGTYEQYF
TRBV19	-	TRBJ2-7	CASSIGDGSYEQYF
TRBV20-1	-	TRBJ2-3	CSAPIGNTQYF
TRBV6-5	-	TRBJ2-1	CASGGNNEQFF
TRBV6-5	-	TRBJ2-7	CASSYSWTDYEQYF
TRBV19	-	TRBJ2-1	CASSRGADNEQFF
TRBV19	-	TRBJ1-6	CASSILPGPNSPLHF
TRBV20-1	-	TRBJ2-7	CSARLQGSYNEQYF
TRBV24-1	-	TRBJ2-1	CATSDYSGRAYNEQFF
TRBV20-1	-	TRBJ1-4	CSAPDRNEKLFF
TRBV28	-	TRBJ2-5	CASSLGEGGGETQYF
TRBV6-6	-	TRBJ2-5	CASSGNFRETQYF
TRBV5-1	medium-sized	TRBJ2-7	CASSRDRGNEQYF
TRBV14	-	TRBJ2-3	CASSQGFDYRTDTQYF
TRBV5-1	-	TRBJ2-2	CASSPAGTANTGELFF
TRBV24-1	-	TRBJ2-5	CATSDFTETQYF
TRBV20-1	-	TRBJ2-7	CSAPDYPSTYEQYF
TRBV28	-	TRBJ1-5	CASSFLRDNQPQHF
TRBV9	-	TRBJ2-3	CASSERSSTDTQYF
TRBV10-2	-	TRBJ1-2	CASSAEPPGQDSGYTF
TRBV14	-	TRBJ1-2	CASSQDGPNYGYTF
TRBV15	-	TRBJ2-3	CATSVRLEDTQYF
TRBV28	-	TRBJ1-5	CASSPRVTQHF
TRBV5-1	-	TRBJ1-4	CASSLFGRGLNEKLFF
TRBV5-1	-	TRBJ2-5	CASSPLVGMETQYF
TRBV11-2	-	TRBJ2-7	CASSLDLLPLYEQYF
TRBV5-1	-	TRBJ2-3	CASNPSGDTQYF
TRBV24-1	-	TRBJ2-7	CATSDLGGCEQYF
TRBV4-1	-	TRBJ2-5	CASSQETGGRLTETQYF
TRBV7-2	-	TRBJ2-4	CASSQGPQDIQYF
TRBV5-1	-	TRBJ1-2	CASSDRAYGYTF
TRBV7-2	-	TRBJ1-2	CASSLNRDRNYGYTF
TRBV4-3	-	TRBJ2-6	CASSRTSGANVLTF
TRBV20-1	-	TRBJ1-2	CSATTDNYGYTF
TRBV5-1	-	TRBJ2-5	CASSSGGFQETQYF
TRBV7-9	-	TRBJ2-5	CASSSPRTGGPQYF
TRBV20-1	-	TRBJ2-7	CSARDLEVEQYF
TRBV7-3	-	TRBJ1-1	CASSPGPNTEAFF
TRBV2	-	TRBJ1-3	CARQAGSGNTIYF
TRBV7-2	-	TRBJ1-1	CASSSQRDRGNTEAFF
TRBV5-6	-	TRBJ1-1	CASSLAGATEAFF
TRBV5-1	-	TRBJ2-5	CASSLVLDIQETQYF
TRBV7-9	-	TRBJ2-3	CASSSKGTQYF
TRBV7-2	-	TRBJ2-7	CASSSGQGPYEQYF
TRBV20-1	-	TRBJ2-1	CSASYSNEQFF
TRBV25-1	-	TRBJ2-6	CASRETGSGANVLTF